This passage covers 8 T cell receptor beta chains from one sample sequenced in a study of T cell responses to AZD1222 COVID-19 vaccine. Clones were sequenced by immunoSEQ multiplex PCR, and TCRdb holds only the in-frame ones, with some missing. The sample yields roughly 67,000 clones, more than 70% seen once. The sequencing used peripheral blood, collected on day 0 of AZD1222 vaccination. The receptor source for this set is an adult in good health.

The gene calls are TRBV18 and TRBJ2-1; perhaps TRBD2 as D (5 bases). The CDR3 spans 15 residues. Trimming took off 5 bases at V and 1 base at J, with 12 bases between the two ends. The germline V gene encodes CDR1 KGHSH and CDR2 LQKENI. This chain's CDR3 is CASSSRGLSYNEQFF. CDR3 sequence (DNA): TGTGCCAGCTCATCCCGCGGGTTATCCTACAATGAGCAGTTCTTC.

The V and J genes are TRBV27 and TRBJ2-4, with unresolved D. The CDR3 loop spans 16 amino acids. Trimming cost V 6 bases and J 0 bases, with 15 bases left between them. Germline V CDR1 and CDR2: MNHEY, SMNVEV (reference sequence). The CDR3 sequence: CASSLDNGLAKNIQYF. The CDR3 DNA follows: TGTGCCAGCAGCCTCGACAACGGCCTAGCCAAAAACATTCAGTACTTC.

This clone was detected only a few times. V usage is TRBV11-2 and J usage is TRBJ2-7, with D possibly being TRBD2 (7 bases). Between the trimmed V and J ends, which lost 4 bases and 4 bases, there was a span of 14 bases. CDR3 length equals 14 residues. From germline, CDR1 is SGHAT and CDR2 FQNNGV. DNA of the CDR3: TGTGCCAGCAGCTCCTCGGGGGGCTCTTACGAGCAGTACTTC. Its protein product is CASSSSGGSYEQYF.

This chain joins TRBV6-5 and TRBJ1-6; D is unclear. The CDR3 has 13 residues. Germline loops: CDR1 MNHEY, CDR2 SVGAGI. V lost 4 bases to trimming and J lost 7 bases, with 8 bases between them. CDR3 residues: CASSFDGNSPLHF. The CDR3 DNA is TGTGCCAGCAGTTTCGACGGGAATTCACCCCTCCACTTT.

The chain combines TRBV2 with TRBJ2-7, with 9 bases that match TRBD1. Germline values: CDR1 SNHLY, CDR2 FYNNEI. The CDR3 covers 13 residues. V shed 7 bases, J shed 9 bases, and the junction held 10 bases outside the gene matches. The CDR3 reads CASIGQGRSGQYF. The CDR3 nucleotides are TGTGCCAGCATAGGACAGGGGCGATCTGGGCAGTACTTC.

The chain employs TRBV7-2 and TRBJ2-1, with 9 bases identical to TRBD2. The V and J ends lost 6 bases and 7 bases, in that order; junction bases with no gene match: 10. The CDR3 has 15 amino acids. Germline CDR1 SGHTA, CDR2 FQGNSA. DNA for the CDR3: TGTGCCAGCAGGATAGCGGGGGCCGCGGGTAATGAGCAGTTCTTC. Translating it yields CASRIAGAAGNEQFF.

The chain combines TRBV10-3 with TRBJ2-7; D might be TRBD1 (5 bases). The CDR3 contains 14 residues. V was trimmed by 0 bases and J by 2 bases, leaving 8 bases between them. Per germline, CDR1 ENHRY and CDR2 SYGVKD. The CDR3: CAISESWGTYEQYF. CDR3 coding DNA: TGTGCCATCAGTGAGTCATGGGGCACCTACGAGCAGTACTTC.

The chain combines TRBV5-1 with TRBJ1-2, with D maybe TRBD1 (6 bases). Germline V gene lookup returns CDR1 SGHRS and CDR2 YFSETQ. This CDR3 is built from 14 residues. V was shortened by 4 bases and J by 10 bases, with 20 bases between the two germline ends. Here the CDR3 DNA reads TGCGCCAGCAGCCAGACCCGGACAGCCCTCGACTACACCTTC. Protein: CASSQTRTALDYTF. Filled out from reference TRBV5-1 and TRBJ1-2, the complete variable domain reads KAGVTQTPRYLIKTRGQQVTLSCSPISGHRSVSWYQQTPGQGLQFLFEYFSETQRNKGNFPGRFSGRQFSNSRSEMNVSTLELGDSALYLCASSQTRTALDYTFGSGTRLTVV.